This T cell receptor (beta chain) derives from a study of monozygotic twins with inflammatory bowel disease. The germline V gene encodes CDR1 LGHDT and CDR2 YNNKEL (reference sequence). This CDR3 has 16 amino acids. An amount of about 3,500 ng of total RNA was used for each TCR library. TCRdb re-called the 5' RACE reads; every CDR3 protein appears as one record, without DNA. The sample table sets out over 150,000 distinct CDR3 sequences. General study results and limits: Backing was not found for a single strong signal or clonotype associated with IBD.

In regard to this clonotype: Its antigen is currently unknown.

The source is a human donor with ulcerative colitis or Crohn's disease, or a healthy co-twin of an affected twin (not recorded which). This chain links TRBV3-1 with TRBJ2-3; the TRBD1 assignment by TCRdb is unverifiable without DNA. Sequences were obtained from blood. This CDR3 reads CASSQEAREGMDTQYF.